A selection of T cell receptor beta chains follows, all from one sample in a study of naive and memory T cell subsets. TCRdb used MiXCR to reprocess the UMI-ligation and nested PCR reads, holding one entry per CDR3 protein. In the table there are tens of thousands of distinct CDR3 sequences, approximately 6.7% of which are singletons. The material was skin, obtained from a tuberculin skin test site. These receptors were obtained from an adult in good health. The CDR3 runs from the conserved cysteine through the conserved F or W. D genes are given only for firm matches. The listing skips clone size in some rows; elsewhere it reads once, few, many or a size class.

d_gene: .
abundance: many
j_gene: TRBJ2-7
v_gene: TRBV25-1
CDR3nt: TGTGCCAGCAGTGATATCGGGGCCATTTCCTACGAGCAGTACTTC
CDR3aa: CASSDIGAISYEQYF

d_gene: .
abundance: many
j_gene: TRBJ2-2
v_gene: TRBV20-1
CDR3nt: TGCAGTGCTAGACGCGGAAAGGGATGGAACACCGGGGAGCTGTTTTTT
CDR3aa: CSARRGKGWNTGELFF

d_gene: .
abundance: medium-sized
j_gene: TRBJ2-3
v_gene: TRBV10-2
CDR3nt: TGCGCCAGCAGCTTTGGGGACTCCTTGGATTTT
CDR3aa: CASSFGDSLDF

d_gene: .
abundance: many
j_gene: TRBJ2-7
v_gene: TRBV7-6
CDR3nt: TGTGCCAGCAGCTTAGTCCCCGGTCCAAGCTACGAGCAGTACTTC
CDR3aa: CASSLVPGPSYEQYF

d_gene: TRBD2
abundance: many
j_gene: TRBJ2-7
v_gene: TRBV5-1
CDR3nt: TGCGCCAGCAGCGGGGGGGACGGTATCTCCTACGAGCAGTACTTC
CDR3aa: CASSGGDGISYEQYF

d_gene: .
abundance: .
j_gene: TRBJ2-7
v_gene: TRBV7-9
CDR3nt: TGTGCCAGCAGCCCACAGGGATTCTACGAGCAGTACTTC
CDR3aa: CASSPQGFYEQYF

d_gene: TRBD2
abundance: many
j_gene: TRBJ2-3
v_gene: TRBV15
CDR3nt: TGTGCCACCAGCAGAGGCGGACTAGCACGGGCTTTCGATACGCAGTATTTT
CDR3aa: CATSRGGLARAFDTQYF

d_gene: TRBD1
abundance: .
j_gene: TRBJ2-2
v_gene: TRBV15
CDR3nt: TGTGCCACCAGCAGAGACGACAGGGAAACCGGGGAGCTGTTTTTT
CDR3aa: CATSRDDRETGELFF

d_gene: .
abundance: many
j_gene: TRBJ2-1
v_gene: TRBV7-3
CDR3nt: TGTGCCAGCAGCTCCGGGACTACAGGGAACAATGAGCAGTTCTTC
CDR3aa: CASSSGTTGNNEQFF

d_gene: .
abundance: many
j_gene: TRBJ1-2
v_gene: TRBV20-1
CDR3nt: TGCAGTGCTTGGATAGGGGGGTGGGGAAAGGGTACTAACTATGGCTACACCTTC
CDR3aa: CSAWIGGWGKGTNYGYTF

d_gene: TRBD1
abundance: .
j_gene: TRBJ1-6
v_gene: TRBV29-1
CDR3nt: TGCAGCGTCCCGGGACAGGGATTATCACCCCTCCACTTT
CDR3aa: CSVPGQGLSPLHF

d_gene: TRBD2
abundance: few
j_gene: TRBJ2-7
v_gene: TRBV2
CDR3nt: TGTGCCAGCAGTGTTTCGCGGGGGGTCTCCTTCGAGCAGTACTTC
CDR3aa: CASSVSRGVSFEQYF

d_gene: TRBD2
abundance: many
j_gene: TRBJ2-7
v_gene: TRBV20-1
CDR3nt: TGCAGTGCTAGTCCTCGGACTAGCGGAATATACGAGCAGTACTTC
CDR3aa: CSASPRTSGIYEQYF

d_gene: .
abundance: many
j_gene: TRBJ2-2
v_gene: TRBV5-5
CDR3nt: TGTGCCAGCAGCTTCCGTTCAGGAAGGACCGGGGAGCTGTTTTTT
CDR3aa: CASSFRSGRTGELFF

d_gene: .
abundance: many
j_gene: TRBJ1-5
v_gene: TRBV12-3/TRBV12-4
CDR3nt: TGTGCCAGCAGCAGGGGAACCGGGCGGGGTCAGCCCCAGCATTTT
CDR3aa: CASSRGTGRGQPQHF

d_gene: TRBD1
abundance: many
j_gene: TRBJ2-7
v_gene: TRBV5-6
CDR3nt: TGTGCCAGCAGCTACCTCGGACAGGGTTACGAGCAGTACTTC
CDR3aa: CASSYLGQGYEQYF

d_gene: .
abundance: many
j_gene: TRBJ1-5
v_gene: TRBV2
CDR3nt: TGTGCCAGCAGTCCCGGGACCGGGACCAATCAGCCCCAGCATTTT
CDR3aa: CASSPGTGTNQPQHF

d_gene: TRBD1
abundance: many
j_gene: TRBJ1-4
v_gene: TRBV15
CDR3nt: TGTGCCACCAGCAGAGCCCGGGACAGGGGAGCGGCTAATGAAAAACTGTTTTTT
CDR3aa: CATSRARDRGAANEKLFF

d_gene: .
abundance: .
j_gene: TRBJ2-7
v_gene: TRBV2
CDR3nt: TGTGCCAGCAGTGAAGGGGTGGCCTACGAGCAGTACTTC
CDR3aa: CASSEGVAYEQYF

d_gene: TRBD2
abundance: few
j_gene: TRBJ2-1
v_gene: TRBV5-1
CDR3nt: TGCGCCAGCTCTAGCGGGATGGACAATGAGCAGTTCTTC
CDR3aa: CASSSGMDNEQFF

d_gene: .
abundance: .
j_gene: TRBJ1-1
v_gene: TRBV4-2
CDR3nt: TGTGCCAGCAGCCAAGAGGGGCGCAACACTGAAGCTTTCTTT
CDR3aa: CASSQEGRNTEAFF

d_gene: .
abundance: many
j_gene: TRBJ2-3
v_gene: TRBV5-6
CDR3nt: TGTGCCAGCAGCAGTGGGCCCGGGAGTGCAGGGACGCAGTATTTT
CDR3aa: CASSSGPGSAGTQYF

d_gene: .
abundance: many
j_gene: TRBJ2-7
v_gene: TRBV7-2
CDR3nt: TGTGCCAGCAGCCTGCGGTGGTCGAGCTCCTACGAGCAGTACTTC
CDR3aa: CASSLRWSSSYEQYF

d_gene: .
abundance: few
j_gene: TRBJ2-1
v_gene: TRBV14
CDR3nt: TGTGCCAGCAGCCCCGGGTTGGTTCTTGAGCAGTTCTTC
CDR3aa: CASSPGLVLEQFF

d_gene: .
abundance: many
j_gene: TRBJ2-7
v_gene: TRBV4-1
CDR3nt: TGCGCCAGCAGCCAAGGGACAACAGGGTATTACTCCTACGAGCAGTACTTC
CDR3aa: CASSQGTTGYYSYEQYF

d_gene: .
abundance: .
j_gene: TRBJ2-7
v_gene: TRBV5-6
CDR3nt: TGTGCCAGCAGCTTGCTTCTAAGTGGTACCCACGAGCAGTACTTC
CDR3aa: CASSLLLSGTHEQYF

d_gene: TRBD1
abundance: .
j_gene: TRBJ1-2
v_gene: TRBV6-1
CDR3nt: TGTGCCAGCAGTGAGCCGGGACAGGGACTGGATGGCTACACCTTC
CDR3aa: CASSEPGQGLDGYTF

d_gene: TRBD2
abundance: many
j_gene: TRBJ2-5
v_gene: TRBV19
CDR3nt: TGTGCCAGTAGGGGACTAGCGGGGGTCTGGCAAGAGACCCAGTACTTC
CDR3aa: CASRGLAGVWQETQYF

d_gene: TRBD1
abundance: many
j_gene: TRBJ2-1
v_gene: TRBV14
CDR3nt: TGTGCCAGCAGCCAAGACTCGTGGGACAGTAGCTCCTACAATGAGCAGTTCTTC
CDR3aa: CASSQDSWDSSSYNEQFF

d_gene: .
abundance: .
j_gene: TRBJ1-6
v_gene: TRBV3-1
CDR3nt: TGTGCCAGCAGCCAAGATGTCGCTTTTGGGACCTATGGCGGACCCCTCCACTTT
CDR3aa: CASSQDVAFGTYGGPLHF

d_gene: .
abundance: many
j_gene: TRBJ2-3
v_gene: TRBV10-3
CDR3nt: TGTGCCCTAAAAGGCTCCTTTAACACAGATACGCAGTATTTT
CDR3aa: CALKGSFNTDTQYF

d_gene: .
abundance: many
j_gene: TRBJ1-5
v_gene: TRBV20-1
CDR3nt: TGCAGTGCTAGAGCGCCGTATAGCAATCAGCCCCAGCATTTT
CDR3aa: CSARAPYSNQPQHF

d_gene: .
abundance: many
j_gene: TRBJ1-6
v_gene: TRBV19
CDR3nt: TGTGCCAGTAACAGGGATGGTGGATCACCCCTCCACTTT
CDR3aa: CASNRDGGSPLHF

d_gene: .
abundance: many
j_gene: TRBJ1-2
v_gene: TRBV18
CDR3nt: TGTGCCAGCCTAGACGACTCCCTCTATCCCTATGGCTACACCTTC
CDR3aa: CASLDDSLYPYGYTF

d_gene: .
abundance: few
j_gene: TRBJ2-3
v_gene: TRBV10-3
CDR3nt: TGTGCCATCAGTGCCAGCGCCGCAGATACGCAGTATTTT
CDR3aa: CAISASAADTQYF

d_gene: .
abundance: few
j_gene: TRBJ1-1
v_gene: TRBV7-8
CDR3nt: TGTGCCAGCAGCTTAGTGGGGACATTAGGGAACACTGAAGCTTTCTTT
CDR3aa: CASSLVGTLGNTEAFF

d_gene: TRBD1
abundance: .
j_gene: TRBJ2-1
v_gene: TRBV19
CDR3nt: TGTGCCAGTAGTAGGGGACAGGGCAATGAGCAGTTCTTC
CDR3aa: CASSRGQGNEQFF

d_gene: .
abundance: few
j_gene: TRBJ1-4
v_gene: TRBV7-9
CDR3nt: TGTGCCAGCAGCTTTGGTGAAAAACTGTTTTTT
CDR3aa: CASSFGEKLFF

d_gene: TRBD2
abundance: many
j_gene: TRBJ2-7
v_gene: TRBV20-1
CDR3nt: TGCAGTGCCCCGACTAGCGGGCGACCCTACGAGCAGTACTTC
CDR3aa: CSAPTSGRPYEQYF

d_gene: .
abundance: many
j_gene: TRBJ1-1
v_gene: TRBV25-1
CDR3nt: TGTGCCAGCAGTGATTCTATGACTTGGGTTGACACTGAAGCTTTCTTT
CDR3aa: CASSDSMTWVDTEAFF

d_gene: .
abundance: medium-sized
j_gene: TRBJ2-1
v_gene: TRBV4-1
CDR3nt: TGCGCCAGCAGCCAAGTAGGAAAGCGTCCAAATGAGCAGTTCTTC
CDR3aa: CASSQVGKRPNEQFF

d_gene: .
abundance: many
j_gene: TRBJ1-1
v_gene: TRBV27
CDR3nt: TGTGCCAGCAGTTTATCGGGACCTATGAACACTGAAGCTTTCTTT
CDR3aa: CASSLSGPMNTEAFF

d_gene: .
abundance: many
j_gene: TRBJ2-7
v_gene: TRBV7-8
CDR3nt: TGTGCCAGCAGCCTAAATGGACTCTCCTACGAGCAGTACTTC
CDR3aa: CASSLNGLSYEQYF

d_gene: .
abundance: many
j_gene: TRBJ2-2
v_gene: TRBV29-1
CDR3nt: TGCAGCGTGGGGTCGAACACCGGGGAGCTGTTTTTT
CDR3aa: CSVGSNTGELFF

d_gene: TRBD1
abundance: .
j_gene: TRBJ1-1
v_gene: TRBV6-5
CDR3nt: TGTGCCAGCAGTTACTCGGGGACAGGGGTCACTGAAGCTTTCTTT
CDR3aa: CASSYSGTGVTEAFF

d_gene: .
abundance: .
j_gene: TRBJ2-3
v_gene: TRBV5-4
CDR3nt: TGTGCCAGCAGCTTTAGCACAGATACGCAGTATTTT
CDR3aa: CASSFSTDTQYF

d_gene: .
abundance: many
j_gene: TRBJ2-1
v_gene: TRBV15
CDR3nt: TGTGCCACCAGCACCCTAGTCTCTCCAAACAATGAGCAGTTCTTC
CDR3aa: CATSTLVSPNNEQFF

d_gene: .
abundance: many
j_gene: TRBJ2-5
v_gene: TRBV7-7
CDR3nt: TGTGCCAGCAGCTATACGTGGGGTAACCAAGAGACCCAGTACTTC
CDR3aa: CASSYTWGNQETQYF

d_gene: .
abundance: many
j_gene: TRBJ2-4
v_gene: TRBV12-3/TRBV12-4
CDR3nt: TGTGCCAGCAGTCACCTCCACGGGGCGCAAGATCAGTACTTC
CDR3aa: CASSHLHGAQDQYF

d_gene: .
abundance: few
j_gene: TRBJ2-1
v_gene: TRBV13
CDR3nt: TGTGCCAGCAGCCCGCGAGTACGGGGGAATGAGCAGTTCTTC
CDR3aa: CASSPRVRGNEQFF

d_gene: .
abundance: many
j_gene: TRBJ2-2
v_gene: TRBV11-2
CDR3nt: TGTGCCAGCAGCCCCTCGAGTGTCACCGGGGAGCTGTTTTTT
CDR3aa: CASSPSSVTGELFF

d_gene: TRBD1
abundance: .
j_gene: TRBJ1-6
v_gene: TRBV2
CDR3nt: TGTGCCAGCAGTGACAGGGGGAATGAGAATTCACCCCTCCACTTT
CDR3aa: CASSDRGNENSPLHF

d_gene: .
abundance: .
j_gene: TRBJ1-1
v_gene: TRBV4-1
CDR3nt: TGCGCCAGCAGCTTGGTGCAGGGGAGGGCTGAAGCTTTCTTT
CDR3aa: CASSLVQGRAEAFF